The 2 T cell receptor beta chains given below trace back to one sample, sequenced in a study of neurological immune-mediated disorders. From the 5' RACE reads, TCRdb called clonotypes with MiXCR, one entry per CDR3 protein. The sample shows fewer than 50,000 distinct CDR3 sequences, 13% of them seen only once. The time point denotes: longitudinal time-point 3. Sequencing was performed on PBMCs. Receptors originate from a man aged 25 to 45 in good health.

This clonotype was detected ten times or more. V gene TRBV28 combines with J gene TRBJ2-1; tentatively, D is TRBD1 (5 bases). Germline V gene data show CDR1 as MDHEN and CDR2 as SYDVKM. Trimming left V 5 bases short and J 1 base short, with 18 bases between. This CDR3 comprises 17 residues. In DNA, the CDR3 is TGTGCCAGCAGTACCTGGTCCAGGGCCGGGTCCTACAATGAGCAGTTCTTC. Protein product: CASSTWSRAGSYNEQFF.

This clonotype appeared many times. CDR3 coding DNA: TGTGCCAGCAGCTCCGGGAGTGCAGATACGCAGTATTTT. Residues: CASSSGSADTQYF. V is TRBV9 and J is TRBJ2-3; D may be TRBD2 (6 bases). Germline V gene data show CDR1 as SGDLS and CDR2 as YYNGEE. Trimming pared 4 bases from V and 4 bases from J, leaving 10 bases between. The CDR3 length is 13 residues.